This record concerns one TCR beta chain sequence. The sample belongs to a study of identical twins' blood T cells. In the source study's methods: Per-library CDR3 reads ranged about 2 to 4 million; clonotypes, ~95,000 to ~550,000. TCRdb re-derived calls from the 5' RACE reads in MiXCR, one entry per CDR3 protein. The V and J calls follow TCRdb's processing rather than the paper's. The sample gives hundreds of thousands of distinct CDR3 sequences, about 28% of which show up once; about 6.1% is in the top ten. The TCR comes from a woman aged 18 to 50 in good health. The material sequenced was PBMCs.

CDR3 nucleotides: TGCAGCGTTGATATAGGGGGCGACGAGCAGTACTTC. This translates into CSVDIGGDEQYF. The V and J genes are TRBV29-1 and TRBJ2-7; 7 nucleotides align to TRBD1. Germline CDR1 is SQVTM and CDR2 is ANQGSEA. The length of the CDR3 is 12 residues. Germline trimming cut 3 bases from V and 5 bases from J; bases unmatched to any gene: 4.